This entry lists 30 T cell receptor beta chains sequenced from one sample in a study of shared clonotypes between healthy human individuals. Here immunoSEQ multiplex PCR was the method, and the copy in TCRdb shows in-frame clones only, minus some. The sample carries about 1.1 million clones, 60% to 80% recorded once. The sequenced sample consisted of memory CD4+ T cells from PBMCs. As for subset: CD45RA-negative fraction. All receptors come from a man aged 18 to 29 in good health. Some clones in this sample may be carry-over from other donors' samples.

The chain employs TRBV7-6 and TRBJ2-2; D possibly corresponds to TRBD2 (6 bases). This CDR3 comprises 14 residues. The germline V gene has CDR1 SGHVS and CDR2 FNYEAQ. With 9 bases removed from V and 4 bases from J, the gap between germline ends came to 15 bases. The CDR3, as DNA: TGTGCCAGTCGGAGGGACGATGGCACCGGGGAGCTGTTTTTT. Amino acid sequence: CASRRDDGTGELFF.

The CDR3 is CASGIGPATNEKLFF. Here the CDR3 DNA reads TGTGCCAGCGGGATAGGACCGGCTACTAATGAAAAACTGTTTTTT. The V and J genes are TRBV6-5 and TRBJ1-4, with no clear D. Germline loops: CDR1 MNHEY, CDR2 SVGAGI. V dropped 8 bases and J dropped 2 bases, with 15 bases sitting between them. This CDR3 has 15 amino acids.

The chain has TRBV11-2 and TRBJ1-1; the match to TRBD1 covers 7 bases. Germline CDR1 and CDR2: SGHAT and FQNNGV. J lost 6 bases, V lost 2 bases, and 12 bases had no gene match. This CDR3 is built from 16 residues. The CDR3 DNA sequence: TGTGCCAGCAGCTTAATTCGACAGGGTGGTAACGCTGAAGCTTTCTTT. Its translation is CASSLIRQGGNAEAFF. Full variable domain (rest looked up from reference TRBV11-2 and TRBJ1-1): EAGVAQSPRYKIIEKRQSVAFWCNPISGHATLYWYQQILGQGPKLLIQFQNNGVVDDSQLPKDRFSAERLKGVDSTLKIQPAKLEDSAVYLCASSLIRQGGNAEAFFGQGTRLTVV.

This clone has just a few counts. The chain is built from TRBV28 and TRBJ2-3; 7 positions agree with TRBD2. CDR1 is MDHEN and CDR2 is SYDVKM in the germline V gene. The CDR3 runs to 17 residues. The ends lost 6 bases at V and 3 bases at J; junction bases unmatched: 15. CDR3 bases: TGTGCCAGCAGCCCCCTATACGGGCGGGAGACAACAGATACGCAGTATTTT. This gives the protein CASSPLYGRETTDTQYF.

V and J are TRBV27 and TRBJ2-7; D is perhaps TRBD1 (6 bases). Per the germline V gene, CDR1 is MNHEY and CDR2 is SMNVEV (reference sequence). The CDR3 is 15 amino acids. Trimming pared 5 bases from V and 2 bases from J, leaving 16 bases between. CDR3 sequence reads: CASSRDPTGTYEQYF. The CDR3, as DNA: TGTGCCAGCAGTCGGGACCCGACAGGCACCTACGAGCAGTACTTC.

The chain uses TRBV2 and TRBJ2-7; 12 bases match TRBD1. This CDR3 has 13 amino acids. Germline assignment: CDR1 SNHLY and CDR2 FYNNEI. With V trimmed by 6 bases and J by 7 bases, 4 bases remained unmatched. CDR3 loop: CASRGQGAREQYF. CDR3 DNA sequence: TGTGCCAGCAGGGGACAGGGGGCTCGTGAGCAGTACTTC.

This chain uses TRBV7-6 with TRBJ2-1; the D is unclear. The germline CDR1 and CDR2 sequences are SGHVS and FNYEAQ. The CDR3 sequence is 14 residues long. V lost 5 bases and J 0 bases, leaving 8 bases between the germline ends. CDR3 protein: CASSPWSSYNEQFF. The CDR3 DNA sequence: TGTGCCAGCAGCCCATGGAGCTCCTACAATGAGCAGTTCTTC.

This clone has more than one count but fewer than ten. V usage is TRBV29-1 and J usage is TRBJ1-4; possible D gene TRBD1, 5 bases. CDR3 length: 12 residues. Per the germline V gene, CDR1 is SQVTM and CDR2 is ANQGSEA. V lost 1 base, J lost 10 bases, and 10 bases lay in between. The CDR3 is CSVEVGARKLFF. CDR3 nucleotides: TGCAGCGTTGAAGTCGGGGCGCGAAAACTGTTTTTT.

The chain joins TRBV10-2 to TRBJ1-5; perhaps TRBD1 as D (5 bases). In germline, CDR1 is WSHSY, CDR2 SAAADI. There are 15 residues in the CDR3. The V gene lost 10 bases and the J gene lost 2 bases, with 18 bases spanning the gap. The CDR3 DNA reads TGCGCCAACGGCCGGGGGTTGGGGGGCAATCAGCCCCAGCATTTT. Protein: CANGRGLGGNQPQHF.

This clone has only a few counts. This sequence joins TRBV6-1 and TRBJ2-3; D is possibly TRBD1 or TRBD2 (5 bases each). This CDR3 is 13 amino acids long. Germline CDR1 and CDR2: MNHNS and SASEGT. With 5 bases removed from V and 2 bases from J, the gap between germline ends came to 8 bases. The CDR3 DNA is TGTGCCAGCAGTAAGGGGACCACAGATACGCAGTATTTT. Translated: CASSKGTTDTQYF.

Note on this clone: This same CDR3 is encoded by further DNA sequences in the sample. The DNA of the CDR3 is TGCGCCAGCAGCTTGGATAGGGCCGCAGATACGCAGTATTTT. Amino acid sequence: CASSLDRAADTQYF. This rearrangement joins TRBV5-1 to TRBJ2-3; unclear D gene. The V gene's germline CDR1 is SGHRS and CDR2 YFSETQ. This CDR3 has 14 amino acids. The ends were cut back, 0 bases at V and 4 bases at J, with 9 bases in the middle.

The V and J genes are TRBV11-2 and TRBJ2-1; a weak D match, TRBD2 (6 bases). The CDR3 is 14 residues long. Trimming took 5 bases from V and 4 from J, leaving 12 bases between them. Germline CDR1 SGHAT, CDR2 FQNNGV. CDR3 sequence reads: CASSRDLVYNEQFF. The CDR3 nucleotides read TGTGCCAGCAGCCGGGACTTAGTATACAATGAGCAGTTCTTC.

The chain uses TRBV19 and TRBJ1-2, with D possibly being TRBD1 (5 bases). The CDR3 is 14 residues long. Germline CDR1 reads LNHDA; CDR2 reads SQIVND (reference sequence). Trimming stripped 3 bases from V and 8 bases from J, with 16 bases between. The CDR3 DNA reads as TGTGCCAGTAGTATCGTAGTAGGGGCGCCAGGCTACACCTTC. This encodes CASSIVVGAPGYTF.

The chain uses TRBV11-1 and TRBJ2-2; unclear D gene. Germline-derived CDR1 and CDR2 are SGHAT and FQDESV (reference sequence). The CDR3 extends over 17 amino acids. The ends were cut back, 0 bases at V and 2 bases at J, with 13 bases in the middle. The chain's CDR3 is CASSLASTRPNTGELFF. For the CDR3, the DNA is TGTGCCAGCAGCTTAGCGTCGACACGTCCAAACACCGGGGAGCTGTTTTTT.

The CDR3 reads CASSTRGTSSNTEAFF. DNA for the CDR3: TGCGCCAGCAGCACTCGGGGCACCTCTTCGAACACTGAAGCTTTCTTT. V and J are TRBV5-1 and TRBJ1-1, with a possible D match to TRBD1 (5 bases). From germline, CDR1 is SGHRS and CDR2 YFSETQ. The CDR3 is made up of 16 amino acids. V lost 4 bases and J lost 1, with 17 bases in between.

The CDR3 loop reads CASTSELYNEQFF. The CDR3 DNA is TGTGCCAGTACCTCCGAACTATACAATGAGCAGTTCTTC. The V and J genes are TRBV19 and TRBJ2-1, with D unresolved. The CDR3 totals 13 residues. Trimming removed 7 bases from V and 4 bases from J, with 11 bases in between. CDR1 and CDR2 (germline): LNHDA, SQIVND (reference sequence).

The CDR3 DNA is TGTGCCAGCAGTCAAAATTACCAAGTTGGAGCTTTCTTT. This codes for CASSQNYQVGAFF. The chain uses TRBV6-5 and TRBJ1-1; D is unclear. V was cut by 5 bases and J by 10 bases, with 17 bases left in between. The CDR3 is 13 residues long. Germline V CDR1 and CDR2: MNHEY, SVGAGI.

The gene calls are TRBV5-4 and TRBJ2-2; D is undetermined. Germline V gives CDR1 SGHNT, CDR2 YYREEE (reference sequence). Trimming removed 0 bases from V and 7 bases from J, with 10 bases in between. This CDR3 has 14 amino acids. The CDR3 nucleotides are TGTGCCAGCAGCTTGGACGTTCTTGGCGGGGAGCTGTTTTTT. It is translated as CASSLDVLGGELFF. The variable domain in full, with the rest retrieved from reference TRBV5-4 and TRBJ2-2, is ETGVTQSPTHLIKTRGQQVTLRCSSQSGHNTVSWYQQALGQGPQFIFQYYREEENGRGNFPPRFSGLQFPNYSSELNVNALELDDSALYLCASSLDVLGGELFFGEGSRLTVL.

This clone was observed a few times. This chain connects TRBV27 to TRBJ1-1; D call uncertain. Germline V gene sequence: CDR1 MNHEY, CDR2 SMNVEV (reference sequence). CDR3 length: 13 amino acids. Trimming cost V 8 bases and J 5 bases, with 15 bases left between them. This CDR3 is CASRGRFSTEAFF. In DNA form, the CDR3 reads TGTGCCAGCCGCGGAAGGTTTTCGACTGAAGCTTTCTTT.

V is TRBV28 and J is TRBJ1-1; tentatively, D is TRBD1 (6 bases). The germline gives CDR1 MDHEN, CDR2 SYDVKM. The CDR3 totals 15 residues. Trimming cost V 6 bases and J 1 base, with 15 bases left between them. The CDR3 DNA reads TGTGCCAGCAGCCCGACTCGGACAGCGAACACTGAAGCTTTCTTT. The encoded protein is CASSPTRTANTEAFF.

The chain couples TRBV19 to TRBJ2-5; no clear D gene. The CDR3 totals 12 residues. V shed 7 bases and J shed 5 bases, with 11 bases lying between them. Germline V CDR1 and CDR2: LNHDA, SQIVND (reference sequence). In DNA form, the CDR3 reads TGTGCCAGTAAGGGCGATGCGGAGACCCAGTACTTC. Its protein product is CASKGDAETQYF.

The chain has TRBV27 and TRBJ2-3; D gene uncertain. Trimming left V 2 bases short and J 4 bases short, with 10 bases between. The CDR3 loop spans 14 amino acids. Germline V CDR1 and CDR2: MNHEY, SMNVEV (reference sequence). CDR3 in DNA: TGTGCCAGCAGTTTAAGTAGGCTCGCAGATACGCAGTATTTT. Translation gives CASSLSRLADTQYF.

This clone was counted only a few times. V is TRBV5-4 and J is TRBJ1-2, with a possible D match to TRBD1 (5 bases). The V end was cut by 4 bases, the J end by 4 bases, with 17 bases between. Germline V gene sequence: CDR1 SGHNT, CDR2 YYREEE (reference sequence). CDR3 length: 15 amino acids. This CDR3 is CASSPSYDSPYGYTF. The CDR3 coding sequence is TGTGCCAGCAGCCCATCCTATGACAGTCCCTATGGCTACACCTTC. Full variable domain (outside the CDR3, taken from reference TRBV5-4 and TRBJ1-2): ETGVTQSPTHLIKTRGQQVTLRCSSQSGHNTVSWYQQALGQGPQFIFQYYREEENGRGNFPPRFSGLQFPNYSSELNVNALELDDSALYLCASSPSYDSPYGYTFGSGTRLTVV.

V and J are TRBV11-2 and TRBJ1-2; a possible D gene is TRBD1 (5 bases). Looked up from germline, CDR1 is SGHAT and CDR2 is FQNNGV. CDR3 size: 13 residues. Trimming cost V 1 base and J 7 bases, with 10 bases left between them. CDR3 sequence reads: CASSLGFGAGYTF. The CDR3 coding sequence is TGTGCCAGCAGCTTAGGGTTTGGGGCTGGCTACACCTTC.

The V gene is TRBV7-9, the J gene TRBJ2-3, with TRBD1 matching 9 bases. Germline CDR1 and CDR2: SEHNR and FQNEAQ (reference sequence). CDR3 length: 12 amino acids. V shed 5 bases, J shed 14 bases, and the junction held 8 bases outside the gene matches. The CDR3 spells CASSRDRVQGYF. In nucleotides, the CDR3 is TGTGCCAGCAGCCGGGACAGGGTCCAAGGGTATTTT.

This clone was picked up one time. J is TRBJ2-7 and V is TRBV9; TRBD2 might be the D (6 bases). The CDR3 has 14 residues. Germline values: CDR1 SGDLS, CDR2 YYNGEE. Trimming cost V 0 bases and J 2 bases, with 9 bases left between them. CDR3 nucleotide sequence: TGTGCCAGCAGCGTAGCTGGGGGGACCTACGAGCAGTACTTC. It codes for CASSVAGGTYEQYF.

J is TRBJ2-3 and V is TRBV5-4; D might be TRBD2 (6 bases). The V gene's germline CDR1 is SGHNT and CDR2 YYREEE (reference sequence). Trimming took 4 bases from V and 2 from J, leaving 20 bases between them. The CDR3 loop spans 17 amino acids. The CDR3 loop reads CASSPRWGESSTDTQYF. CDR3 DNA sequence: TGTGCCAGCAGCCCCAGGTGGGGGGAGAGCTCCACAGATACGCAGTATTTT.

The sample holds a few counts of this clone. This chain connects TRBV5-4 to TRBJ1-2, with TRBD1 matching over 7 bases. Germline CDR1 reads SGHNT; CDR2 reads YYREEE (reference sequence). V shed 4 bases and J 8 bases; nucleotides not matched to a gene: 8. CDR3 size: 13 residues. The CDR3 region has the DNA TGTGCCAGCAGCCGCGGGACAGCAGAAGGCTACACCTTC. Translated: CASSRGTAEGYTF.

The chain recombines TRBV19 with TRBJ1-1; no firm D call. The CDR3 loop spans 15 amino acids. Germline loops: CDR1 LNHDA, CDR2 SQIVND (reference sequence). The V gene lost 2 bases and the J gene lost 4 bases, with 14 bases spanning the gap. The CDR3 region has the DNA TGTGCCAGTAGTATATCTATTGGGAGGAGCACTGAAGCTTTCTTT. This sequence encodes CASSISIGRSTEAFF.

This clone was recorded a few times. Here the CDR3 DNA reads TGTGCCAGCAGTGGGGTTTTAGGGGCCACAGATACGCAGTATTTT. Protein product: CASSGVLGATDTQYF. This chain joins TRBV18 and TRBJ2-3; maybe TRBD1 (5 bases). The germline CDR1 and CDR2 sequences are KGHSH and LQKENI. CDR3 length: 15 amino acids. V was shortened by 8 bases and J by 2 bases, with 17 bases between the two germline ends.